The subject of this entry is one T cell receptor (beta chain). Its antigen is unidentified. From germline, CDR1 is LGHNA and CDR2 YNFKEQ. CDR3 length: 16 residues. Trimming shortened V by 1 base and J by 2 bases, and 14 bases separated the two germline ends. This sample was included in a study of CD8 T cells in ankylosing spondylitis. General study findings and limits: Disease-associated clones were reportedly significantly overrepresented in matched ankylosing spondylitis synovial fluid. Reactive arthritis synovial fluid and blood were previously reported to contain some motif variants. Typical of ankylosing spondylitis blood, it appeared, was a TCR beta motif of eight highly homologous variants.

Quantitative 5'-RACE with molecular barcodes produced the TCR beta libraries. In TCRdb, the 5' RACE reads were re-called with MiXCR into one record per CDR3 protein. The table has 470,000 or so distinct CDR3 sequences, 25% to 30% seen once. This sequence joins TRBV4-2 and TRBJ1-2, with no clear D. This TCR derives from a male donor with ankylosing spondylitis. The sequenced material came from blood, either unsorted or a sorted T cell fraction (not recorded which). DNA of the CDR3: TGTGCCAGCAGCCAAGCCTTGGTATCCCGAAACTATGGCTACACCTTC. It translates to CASSQALVSRNYGYTF.